This T cell receptor beta chain derives from a study of tumor and adjacent non-tumor tissue in lung cancer. The wider study: Stage I to III disease affected about nine men and 5 women aged about 30 to 85. Findings and caveats of the study: Normal lung showed higher cumulative top 100 clone frequency than tumor. Patients with more diverse tumor TCRs had worse survival.

This sample's RNA came from whole unsorted tissue. TCRbeta libraries were built with three rounds of nested PCR, modified from ARM-PCR. TCRdb itself ran the multiplex PCR reads through MiXCR, one entry per CDR3 protein. The data show 120,000 or so distinct CDR3 sequences, 66% seen once. A word on this clonotype: Its specificity is not known.

The sequencing input was lung tumor tissue. The source is a man aged 25 to 45 with non-small cell lung cancer.

The DNA of the CDR3 is TGTGCCAGCAGCTTGGGGCTAGCTGATATTAGCTCCTACAATGAGCAGTTCTTC. This sequence encodes CASSLGLADISSYNEQFF. This chain connects TRBV7-9 to TRBJ2-1; D tentatively reads TRBD1 or TRBD2 (5 bases each). Trimming took off 3 bases at V and 0 bases at J, with 18 bases between the two ends. CDR1 and CDR2 from the germline V gene are SEHNR and FQNEAQ (reference sequence). CDR3 size: 18 residues.